This T cell receptor (beta chain) emerged from a study of T-cell memory formation after mild COVID-19. General study findings and limits: Second-wave clones that peaked on day 37 lacked confirmed SARS-CoV-2 specificity. Cross-reactive memory apparently joined, as some responding clones appeared in pre-infection memory.

The CDR3 is 19 amino acids. The V and J ends lost 5 bases and 0 bases, in that order; junction bases with no gene match: 12. CDR1 is SGHVS, CDR2 FNYEAQ, per germline. With regard to this clonotype: Its antigen is not identified.

TCRdb re-derived calls from the 5' RACE reads in MiXCR, one entry per CDR3 protein. The table lists some 600,000 distinct CDR3 sequences, roughly a sixth of them singletons. This rearrangement joins TRBV7-6 to TRBJ2-7; 14 bases are a match to TRBD2. The receptor was isolated from an adult woman who had mild COVID-19 (a few samples of this study predate the infection). Cell type and time point are not known. Material for sequencing was PBMCs or a T cell subset sorted from them (not recorded which). CDR3 amino acids: CASSPAWTSGGPISYEQYF. DNA of the CDR3: TGTGCCAGCAGCCCCGCCTGGACTAGCGGGGGGCCCATCTCCTACGAGCAGTACTTC.